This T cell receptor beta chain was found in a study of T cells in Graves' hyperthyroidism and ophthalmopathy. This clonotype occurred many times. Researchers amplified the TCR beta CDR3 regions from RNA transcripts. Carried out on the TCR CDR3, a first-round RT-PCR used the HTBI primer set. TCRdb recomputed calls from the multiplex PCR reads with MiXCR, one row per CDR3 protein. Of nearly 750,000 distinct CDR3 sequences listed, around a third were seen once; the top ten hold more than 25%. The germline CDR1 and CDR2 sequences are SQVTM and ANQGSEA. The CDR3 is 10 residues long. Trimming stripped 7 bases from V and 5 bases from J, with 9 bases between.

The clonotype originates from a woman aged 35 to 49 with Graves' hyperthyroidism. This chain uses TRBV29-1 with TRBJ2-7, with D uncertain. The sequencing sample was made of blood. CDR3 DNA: TGCAGCGCCCTACAGAACGAGCAGTACTTC. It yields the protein CSALQNEQYF.